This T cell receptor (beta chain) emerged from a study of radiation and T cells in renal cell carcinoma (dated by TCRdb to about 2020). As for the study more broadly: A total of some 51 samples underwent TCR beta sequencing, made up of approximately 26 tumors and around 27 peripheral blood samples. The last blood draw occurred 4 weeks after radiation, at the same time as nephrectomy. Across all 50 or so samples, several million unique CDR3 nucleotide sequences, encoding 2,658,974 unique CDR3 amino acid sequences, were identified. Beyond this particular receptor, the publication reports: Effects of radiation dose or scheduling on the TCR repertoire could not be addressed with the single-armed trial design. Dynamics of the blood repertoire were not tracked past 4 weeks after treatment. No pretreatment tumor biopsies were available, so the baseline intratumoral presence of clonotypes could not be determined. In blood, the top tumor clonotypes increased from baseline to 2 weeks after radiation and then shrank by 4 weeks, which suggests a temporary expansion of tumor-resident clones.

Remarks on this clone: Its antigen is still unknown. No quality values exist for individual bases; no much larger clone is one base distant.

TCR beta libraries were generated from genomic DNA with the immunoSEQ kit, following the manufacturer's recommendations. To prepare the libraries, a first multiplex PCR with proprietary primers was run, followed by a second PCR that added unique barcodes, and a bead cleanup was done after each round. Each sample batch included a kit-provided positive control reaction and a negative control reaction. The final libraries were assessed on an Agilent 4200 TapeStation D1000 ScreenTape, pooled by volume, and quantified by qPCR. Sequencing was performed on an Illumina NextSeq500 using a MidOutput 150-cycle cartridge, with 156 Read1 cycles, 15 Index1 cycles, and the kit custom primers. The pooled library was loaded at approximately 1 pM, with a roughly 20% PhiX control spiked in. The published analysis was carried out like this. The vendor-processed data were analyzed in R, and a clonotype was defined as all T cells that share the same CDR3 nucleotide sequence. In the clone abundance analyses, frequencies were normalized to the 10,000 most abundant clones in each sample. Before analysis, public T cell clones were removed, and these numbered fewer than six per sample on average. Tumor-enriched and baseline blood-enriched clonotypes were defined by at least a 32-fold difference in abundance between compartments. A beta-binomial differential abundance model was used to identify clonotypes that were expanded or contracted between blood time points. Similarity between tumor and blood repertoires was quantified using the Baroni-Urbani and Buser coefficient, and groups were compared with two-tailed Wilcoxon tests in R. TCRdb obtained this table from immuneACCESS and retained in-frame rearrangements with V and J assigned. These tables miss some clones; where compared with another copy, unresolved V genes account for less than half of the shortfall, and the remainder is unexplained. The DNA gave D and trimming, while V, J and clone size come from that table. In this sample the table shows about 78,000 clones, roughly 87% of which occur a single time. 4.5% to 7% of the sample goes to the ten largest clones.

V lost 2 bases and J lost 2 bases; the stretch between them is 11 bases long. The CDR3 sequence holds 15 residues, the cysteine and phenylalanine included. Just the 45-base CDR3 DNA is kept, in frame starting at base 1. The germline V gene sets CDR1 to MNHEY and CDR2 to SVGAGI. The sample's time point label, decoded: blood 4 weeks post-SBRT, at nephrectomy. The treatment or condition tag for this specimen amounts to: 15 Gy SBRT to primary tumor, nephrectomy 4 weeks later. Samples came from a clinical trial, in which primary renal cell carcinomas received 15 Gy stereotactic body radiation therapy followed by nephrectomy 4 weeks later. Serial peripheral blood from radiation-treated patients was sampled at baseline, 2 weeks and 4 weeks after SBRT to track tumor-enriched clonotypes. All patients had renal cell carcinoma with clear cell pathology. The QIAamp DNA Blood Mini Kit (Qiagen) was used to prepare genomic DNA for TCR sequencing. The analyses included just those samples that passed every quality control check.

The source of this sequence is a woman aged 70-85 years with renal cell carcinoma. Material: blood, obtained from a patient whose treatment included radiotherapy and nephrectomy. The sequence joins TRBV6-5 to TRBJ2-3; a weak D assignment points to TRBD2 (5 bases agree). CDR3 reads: CASSYTGKDTDTQYF. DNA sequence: TGTGCCAGCAGTTACACGGGAAAGGACACAGATACGCAGTATTTT.